This passage covers 6 T cell receptor beta chains from one sample sequenced in a study of T cell repertoires in cytomegalovirus infection. TCRdb fed the reads into MiXCR, producing one record per CDR3 protein. The repertoire holds approximately 260,000 distinct CDR3 sequences, with 17% as singletons. Sequenced input: CD8+ T cells from PBMCs. These receptors were taken from a human donor in good health (CMV status not recorded). Some clones in this sample may be carry-over from other donors' samples.

The genes are TRBV6-8 and TRBJ2-7; 7 bases agree with TRBD2. Germline lookup yields CDR1 MNHGY and CDR2 SAAAGT. The CDR3 sequence is 18 residues long. V was clipped by 5 bases and J by 0 bases; unmatched bases: 16. The CDR3 reads CASSHLTSRGGGSYEQYF. For the CDR3, the DNA is TGTGCCAGCAGTCATTTGACTAGCCGGGGTGGGGGCTCCTACGAGCAGTACTTC.

In this sample, this clonotype turned up many times. This rearrangement joins TRBV25-1 to TRBJ2-5, with 9 bases fitting TRBD1. The CDR3 loop spans 16 amino acids. Germline loops: CDR1 MGHDK, CDR2 SYGVNS. J lost 5 bases, V lost 4 bases, and 11 bases had no gene match. The CDR3 coding sequence is TGTGCCAGCAGTGCCCCGGGACAGGGTTTGAGCGAGACCCAGTACTTC. It is translated as CASSAPGQGLSETQYF.

CDR3 amino acids: CASTSGDSTDTQYF. In nucleotides, the CDR3 is TGTGCCAGCACCTCGGGAGATAGCACAGATACGCAGTATTTT. The genes are TRBV28 and TRBJ2-3; weak D call: TRBD2 (6 bases). The CDR3 extends over 14 amino acids. Trimming took 7 bases from V and 0 from J, leaving 11 bases between them. CDR1 and CDR2 from the germline V gene are MDHEN and SYDVKM.

Ten or more counts support this clonotype. The gene calls are TRBV27 and TRBJ2-2; 9 nucleotides agree with TRBD1. Trimming removed 5 bases from V and 9 bases from J; junction bases left unmatched: 10. The CDR3 contains 15 residues. The germline gives CDR1 MNHEY, CDR2 SMNVEV (reference sequence). CDR3 nucleotide sequence: TGTGCCAGCAGTATCCTGGGACAGGGAGATTGGGAGCTGTTTTTT. It is translated as CASSILGQGDWELFF.

About this clonotype: A much more abundant neighbour one base away suggests this may be a read error. The chain employs TRBV5-1 and TRBJ1-2; possible D gene TRBD1, 6 bases. Germline CDR1 reads SGHRS; CDR2 reads YFSETQ. CDR3 length: 16 residues. Trimming left V 0 bases short and J 0 bases short, with 12 bases between. The CDR3 loop reads CASSLGHRDANYGYTF. The CDR3 DNA reads as TGCGCCAGCAGCTTGGGTCACAGGGATGCTAACTATGGCTACACCTTC.

The chain is built from TRBV5-1 and TRBJ1-1, with 8 bases fitting TRBD1. J lost 11 bases, V lost 0 bases, and 12 bases had no gene match. CDR1 SGHRS and CDR2 YFSETQ come from the germline V gene. The CDR3 runs 15 residues. The CDR3 bases are TGCGCCAGCAGCTTGGCCAATGGACAGGGACCCGACGCTTTCTTT. As protein: CASSLANGQGPDAFF. The full variable domain, its missing parts supplied by reference TRBV5-1 and TRBJ1-1, is KAGVTQTPRYLIKTRGQQVTLSCSPISGHRSVSWYQQTPGQGLQFLFEYFSETQRNKGNFPGRFSGRQFSNSRSEMNVSTLELGDSALYLCASSLANGQGPDAFFGQGTRLTVV.